These 28 T cell receptor beta chains originate from one sample sequenced in a study of shared clonotypes between healthy human individuals (dated by TCRdb to the early 2020s). Library method: the immunoSEQ multiplex PCR assay. The table comes from immuneACCESS by way of TCRdb, which keeps in-frame sequences with V and J called. Part of the clones is missing from these tables; in studies checked, under half for an unresolved V gene and the rest for unknown reasons. This sample holds around 2.3 million clones; around 95% were observed only once. 0.1% to 0.15% of the sample belongs to the ten largest clones. Sequenced input: naive CD4+ T cells sorted from blood. The cell subset or site label, read with the paper, signifies: CD45RA+ positively selected. The receptors here all came from a man aged 18 to 29 in good health.

The chain links TRBV25-1 to TRBJ2-6, with D maybe TRBD2 (6 bases). Germline V gene data show CDR1 as MGHDK and CDR2 as SYGVNS. Trimming cost V 1 base and J 0 bases, with 7 bases left between them. This CDR3 spans 16 amino acids. CDR3 protein: CASSELEGSGANVLTF. The CDR3 bases are TGTGCCAGCAGTGAATTGGAGGGCTCTGGGGCCAACGTCCTGACTTTC.

This clone appeared once. In DNA, the CDR3 is TGTGCCAGCAGGGGGACGGTGAACACTGAAGCTTTCTTT. This sequence encodes CASRGTVNTEAFF. This rearrangement joins TRBV28 to TRBJ1-1, with D possibly matching TRBD1 (5 bases). This CDR3 spans 13 amino acids. Germline assignment: CDR1 MDHEN and CDR2 SYDVKM. The ends were cut back, 6 bases at V and 0 bases at J, with 8 bases in the middle. The full variable domain, with the rest looked up from reference TRBV28 and TRBJ1-1, is DVKVTQSSRYLVKRTGEKVFLECVQDMDHENMFWYRQDPGLGLRLIYFSYDVKMKEKGDIPEGYSVSREKKERFSLILESASTNQTSMYLCASRGTVNTEAFFGQGTRLTVV.

The V call is TRBV2, the J call TRBJ2-5; D is unclear. V was shortened by 9 bases and J by 5 bases, with 13 bases between the two germline ends. The CDR3 is 12 residues long. From germline, CDR1 is SNHLY and CDR2 FYNNEI. The CDR3: CASGVSGETQYF. In DNA form, the CDR3 reads TGTGCCAGTGGAGTCAGTGGGGAGACCCAGTACTTC. The variable domain in full, with the rest retrieved from reference TRBV2 and TRBJ2-5, is EPEVTQTPSHQVTQMGQEVILRCVPISNHLYFYWYRQILGQKVEFLVSFYNNEISEKSEIFDDQFSVERPDGSNFTLKIRSTKLEDSAMYFCASGVSGETQYFGPGTRLLVL.

Details on this clone: At one end the junction does not follow the germline gene, possibly because of a read error. At the DNA level, this CDR3 is encoded by other sequences in the same sample as well. This chain uses TRBV30 with TRBJ2-1; D is perhaps TRBD1 (6 bases). The CDR3 is 12 residues long. Germline V gene data show CDR1 as GTSNPN and CDR2 as SVGIG (reference sequence). Written as DNA, the CDR3 is TGTGCCTGGGGACAGTTTAACAATGAACAGTTCTTC. Its translation: CAWGQFNNEQFF.

Concerning this clone itself: This same CDR3 is encoded by further DNA sequences in the sample. The chain links TRBV30 to TRBJ1-4; D is undetermined. This CDR3 comprises 13 residues. The V and J ends lost 3 bases and 5 bases respectively, with 10 bases between them. Per germline, CDR1 GTSNPN and CDR2 SVGIG (reference sequence). The CDR3 DNA is TGTGCCTGGAGCACGGGGAGGAATGAAAAACTGTTTTTT. The encoded protein is CAWSTGRNEKLFF.

The J gene is TRBJ1-1, the V gene TRBV5-4; no clear D. CDR1 and CDR2 (germline): SGHNT, YYREEE (reference sequence). Trimming took off 1 base at V and 3 bases at J, with 4 bases between the two ends. The CDR3 totals 12 residues. The CDR3 coding sequence is TGTGCCAGCAGCTTGATGGACACTGAAGCTTTCTTT. Protein product: CASSLMDTEAFF.

This sequence joins TRBV18 and TRBJ1-2; no clear D. CDR3 length: 15 amino acids. Trimming took off 3 bases at V and 0 bases at J, with 11 bases between the two ends. Germline V CDR1 and CDR2: KGHSH, LQKENI. The CDR3 DNA is TGTGCCAGCTCACCCATCAAGGACCCTAACTATGGCTACACCTTC. As protein: CASSPIKDPNYGYTF.

The chain employs TRBV7-2 and TRBJ2-5, with 11 bases lining up with TRBD2. The CDR3 covers 17 residues. After removal of 6 bases from V and 4 bases from J, the junction contained 13 bases not matched to a gene. Germline V gene sequence: CDR1 SGHTA, CDR2 FQGNSA. The CDR3 sequence is CASSLGLAGIGGETQYF. The CDR3, as DNA: TGTGCCAGCAGTCTCGGACTAGCGGGCATTGGAGGAGAGACCCAGTACTTC. Based on the CDR3 plus reference TRBV7-2 and TRBJ2-5, the full variable domain is GAGVSQSPSNKVTEKGKDVELRCDPISGHTALYWYRQSLGQGLEFLIYFQGNSAPDKSGLPSDRFSAERTGGSVSTLTIQRTQQEDSAVYLCASSLGLAGIGGETQYFGPGTRLLVL.

This rearrangement joins TRBV18 to TRBJ2-5; D not certain. CDR1 is KGHSH, CDR2 LQKENI, per germline. This CDR3 region has 13 residues. The V end lost 3 bases, the J end lost 3 bases, and 8 bases lay between the germline ends. The CDR3 coding sequence is TGTGCCAGCTCACCCCCGATGGAAGAGACCCAGTACTTC. This codes for CASSPPMEETQYF. The whole variable domain, remainder taken from reference TRBV18 and TRBJ2-5, is NAGVMQNPRHLVRRRGQEARLRCSPMKGHSHVYWYRQLPEEGLKFMVYLQKENIIDESGMPKERFSAEFPKEGPSILRIQQVVRGDSAAYFCASSPPMEETQYFGPGTRLLVL.

The V gene is TRBV7-9, the J gene TRBJ2-5, with 9 bases that match TRBD1. The junction had 5 bases not matched to a gene; V was cut back by 1 base and J by 2 bases. This CDR3 has 16 amino acids. Germline lookup yields CDR1 SEHNR and CDR2 FQNEAQ (reference sequence). Written as DNA, the CDR3 is TGTGCCAGCAGCTTAGGATCCGGGACAGGGCAAGAGACCCAGTACTTC. As protein: CASSLGSGTGQETQYF.

The rearrangement links TRBV4-1 to TRBJ1-2, with D maybe TRBD1 (5 bases). V was cut by 0 bases and J by 5 bases, with 16 bases left in between. CDR1 MGHRA and CDR2 YSYEKL come from the germline V gene. The CDR3 consists of 16 residues. CDR3 coding DNA: TGCGCCAGCAGCCAAGAAGGAGGGACCAGTAGTTATGGCTACACCTTC. Translated: CASSQEGGTSSYGYTF.

The chain has TRBV10-2 and TRBJ1-3, with 7 positions matching TRBD1. CDR3 length: 17 amino acids. The J segment lost 0 bases and the V segment lost 9 bases, leaving 14 bases of the junction unmatched. Germline loops: CDR1 WSHSY, CDR2 SAAADI. The DNA of the CDR3 is TGCGCCAGTGGACAGGCCCTCCGAACATTCTCTGGAAACACCATATATTTT. Its translation is CASGQALRTFSGNTIYF.

The chain has TRBV20-1 and TRBJ2-1; D unresolved. V dropped 7 bases and J dropped 9 bases, with 10 bases sitting between them. The germline V gene has CDR1 DFQATT and CDR2 SNEGSKA (reference sequence). This CDR3 is built from 10 residues. The CDR3 spells CSVKGIEQFF. In DNA, the CDR3 is TGCAGTGTTAAGGGTATTGAGCAGTTCTTC.

The V and J genes are TRBV4-1 and TRBJ2-1; 7 nucleotides line up with TRBD2. The CDR3 extends over 17 amino acids. Germline CDR1 and CDR2: MGHRA and YSYEKL. With V trimmed by 5 bases and J by 4 bases, 14 bases remained unmatched. CDR3 loop: CASSSGTMGGGYNEQFF. In DNA form, the CDR3 reads TGCGCCAGCAGCTCAGGTACAATGGGCGGGGGATACAATGAGCAGTTCTTC.

The chain employs TRBV11-2 and TRBJ2-4, with D tentatively TRBD2 (5 bases). Germline V gene data show CDR1 as SGHAT and CDR2 as FQNNGV. This CDR3 has 14 residues. The V gene lost 8 bases and the J gene lost 0 bases, with 11 bases spanning the gap. The DNA for the CDR3 is TGTGCCAGCGGCCTAGGACTAGCCAAAAACATTCAGTACTTC. Encoded protein: CASGLGLAKNIQYF.

This chain joins TRBV7-9 and TRBJ2-5, with 7 bases identical to TRBD2. Losses at the gene ends were 5 bases for V and 0 bases for J; bases not matched to a gene: 9. Germline assignment: CDR1 SEHNR and CDR2 FQNEAQ (reference sequence). This CDR3 is 16 amino acids long. CDR3 in amino acids: CASSAPITSDQETQYF. As DNA, the CDR3 is TGTGCCAGCAGCGCCCCAATCACTAGCGACCAAGAGACCCAGTACTTC.

This chain connects TRBV19 to TRBJ2-7; no firm D call. CDR3 length equals 11 residues. CDR1 is LNHDA, CDR2 SQIVND, per germline (reference sequence). V lost 8 bases to trimming and J lost 3 bases, with 8 bases between them. This CDR3 reads CASGSDYEQYF. As DNA, the CDR3 is TGTGCCAGTGGGTCCGACTACGAGCAGTACTTC.

J is TRBJ2-1 and V is TRBV19; TRBD2 might be the D (7 bases). The germline V gene encodes CDR1 LNHDA and CDR2 SQIVND (reference sequence). CDR3 length: 14 amino acids. V was pared by 3 bases and J by 14 bases, with 20 bases between. CDR3 in amino acids: CASSIGGGGSGEFF. CDR3 nucleotides: TGTGCCAGTAGTATCGGAGGGGGGGGATCTGGTGAGTTCTTC.

Only one count was recorded for this clone. The rearrangement uses TRBV6-5 and TRBJ2-7; D ambiguous. The ends were cut back, 2 bases at V and 0 bases at J, with 14 bases in the middle. CDR1 MNHEY and CDR2 SVGAGI come from the germline V gene. The CDR3 is 16 residues long. CDR3: CASSYQVSSVSYEQYF. The DNA for the CDR3 is TGTGCCAGCAGTTACCAGGTTAGCTCGGTCTCCTACGAGCAGTACTTC.

The chain combines TRBV6-5 with TRBJ2-7, with 14 bases that match TRBD2. Germline V CDR1 and CDR2: MNHEY, SVGAGI. This CDR3 is 15 amino acids long. Trimming at V came to 4 bases and at J to 5 bases, leaving 4 bases not matched to a gene. CDR3 nucleotide sequence: TGTGCCAGCAGTTCGGGACTAGCGGGAGTTGACGAGCAGTACTTC. Amino acids: CASSSGLAGVDEQYF.

The chain uses TRBV30 and TRBJ1-1; D is ambiguous. This CDR3 has 16 amino acids. Trimming took 3 bases from V and 1 from J, leaving 18 bases between them. The germline CDR1 and CDR2 sequences are GTSNPN and SVGIG (reference sequence). The CDR3 here is CAWSSFPPRRNTEAFF. In DNA form, the CDR3 reads TGTGCCTGGAGCTCGTTTCCACCCAGAAGGAACACTGAAGCTTTCTTT.

This clone was detected once. The chain recombines TRBV7-3 with TRBJ2-2; 9 bases line up with TRBD1. V was pared by 5 bases and J by 5 bases, with 6 bases of the junction left unmatched. Germline V gene data show CDR1 as SGHTA and CDR2 as FQGTGA. The CDR3 is 15 residues long. The DNA for the CDR3 is TGTGCCAGCAGCCTAAACAGGGGGCGGACCGGGGAGCTGTTTTTT. Its protein is CASSLNRGRTGELFF.

This clone was seen a single time. The chain couples TRBV18 to TRBJ1-2, with D unresolved. CDR1 KGHSH and CDR2 LQKENI come from the germline V gene. V lost 2 bases to trimming and J lost 6 bases, with 16 bases between them. The CDR3 covers 15 residues. The CDR3 region is CASSPSGTLVDGYTF. Here the CDR3 DNA reads TGTGCCAGCTCACCAAGTGGTACGCTTGTGGATGGCTACACCTTC.

The chain links TRBV18 to TRBJ1-5; 7 nucleotides agree with TRBD1. V lost 2 bases, J lost 3 bases, and 4 bases stayed unmatched. Germline CDR1 KGHSH, CDR2 LQKENI. This CDR3 has 15 amino acids. In DNA form, the CDR3 reads TGTGCCAGCTCACCAATAGGGACAGCCAATCAGCCCCAGCATTTT. It specifies CASSPIGTANQPQHF.

The genes are TRBV4-1 and TRBJ2-4; weak D call: TRBD2 (5 bases). V was cut by 2 bases and J by 5 bases, with 19 bases left in between. This CDR3 has 17 amino acids. CDR1 is MGHRA and CDR2 is YSYEKL in the germline V gene. CDR3 sequence: CASSQPGLGEGQNIQYF. Written as DNA, the CDR3 is TGCGCCAGCAGCCAACCTGGGTTGGGTGAGGGCCAAAACATTCAGTACTTC.

This chain connects TRBV7-2 to TRBJ2-7; tentatively, D is TRBD1 (6 bases). Germline CDR1 is SGHTA and CDR2 is FQGNSA. This CDR3 comprises 14 residues. V was clipped by 2 bases and J by 3 bases, with 11 bases between them. CDR3 DNA sequence: TGTGCCAGCAGCTTACTGGGGACAATCTACGAGCAGTACTTC. Its translation is CASSLLGTIYEQYF.

V gene TRBV6-5 combines with J gene TRBJ2-5, with D perhaps TRBD1 (6 bases). The V gene's germline CDR1 is MNHEY and CDR2 SVGAGI. V was pared by 5 bases and J by 5 bases, with 15 bases between. The length of the CDR3 is 14 residues. CDR3 coding DNA: TGTGCCAGCAGTAAAAACAGGGCTCGGGAGACCCAGTACTTC. Translating gives CASSKNRARETQYF.

The gene calls are TRBV19 and TRBJ2-3, with 7 bases aligning to TRBD2. The V and J ends lost 11 bases and 5 bases, in that order; junction bases with no gene match: 10. Per the germline V gene, CDR1 is LNHDA and CDR2 is SQIVND (reference sequence). The CDR3 extends over 13 amino acids. The CDR3 protein is CASVGERGDTQYF. CDR3 bases: TGTGCCTCAGTGGGCGAGCGGGGAGATACGCAGTATTTT.